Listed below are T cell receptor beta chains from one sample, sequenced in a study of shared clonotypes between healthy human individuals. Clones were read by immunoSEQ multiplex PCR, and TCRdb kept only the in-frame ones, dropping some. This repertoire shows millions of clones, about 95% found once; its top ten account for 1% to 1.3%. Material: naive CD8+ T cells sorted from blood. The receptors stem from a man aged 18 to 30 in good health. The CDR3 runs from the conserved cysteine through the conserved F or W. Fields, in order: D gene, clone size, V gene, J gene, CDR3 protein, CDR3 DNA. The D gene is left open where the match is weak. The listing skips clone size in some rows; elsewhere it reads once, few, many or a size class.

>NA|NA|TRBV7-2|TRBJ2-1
CASSLVGLYNEQFF
TGTGCCAGCAGCTTAGTCGGACTTTACAATGAGCAGTTCTTC
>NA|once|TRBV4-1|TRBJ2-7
CASSQDPREYEQYF
TGCGCCAGCAGCCAAGATCCCAGGGAATACGAGCAGTACTTC
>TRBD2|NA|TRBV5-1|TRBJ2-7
CASSLVAGGVYEQYF
TGCGCCAGCAGCTTGGTCGCGGGAGGGGTCTACGAGCAGTACTTC
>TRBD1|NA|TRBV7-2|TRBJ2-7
CASSHPGQGVYEQYF
TGTGCCAGCAGCCACCCGGGACAGGGAGTATACGAGCAGTACTTC
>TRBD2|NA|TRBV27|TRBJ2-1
CASRPHTRDYTLF
TGTGCCAGCAGGCCTCACACCCGGGACTACACACTCTTC
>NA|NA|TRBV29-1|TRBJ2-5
CSVWQTVQETQYF
TGCAGCGTTTGGCAGACGGTCCAAGAGACCCAGTACTTC
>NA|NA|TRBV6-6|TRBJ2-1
CASSWTVNEQFF
TGTGCTAGCAGCTGGACGGTCAATGAGCAGTTCTTC
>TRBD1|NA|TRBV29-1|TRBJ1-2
CSVWTGDGYGYTF
TGCAGCGTTTGGACAGGGGACGGCTATGGCTACACCTTC
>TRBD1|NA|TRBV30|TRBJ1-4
CAWSPTGATNEKLFF
TGTGCCTGGAGTCCCACAGGGGCAACTAATGAAAAACTGTTTTTT
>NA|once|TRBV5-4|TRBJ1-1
CASSTQGNGAFF
TGTGCCAGCAGCACCCAGGGAAATGGGGCTTTCTTT
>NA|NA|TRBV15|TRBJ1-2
CATSRGPEGVDTF
TGTGCCACCAGCAGAGGGCCTGAGGGGGTTGACACCTTC
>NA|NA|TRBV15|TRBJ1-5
CATSRDKGRGKEPQHF
TGTGCCACCAGCAGAGATAAGGGTAGGGGGAAAGAGCCCCAGCATTTT
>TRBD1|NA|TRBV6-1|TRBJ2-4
CASSDLTGAQYIQYF
TGTGCCAGCAGTGACTTGACAGGGGCCCAATACATTCAGTACTTC
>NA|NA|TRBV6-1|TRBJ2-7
CATSDMGHEQYF
TGTGCCACCTCGGACATGGGGCACGAGCAGTACTTC
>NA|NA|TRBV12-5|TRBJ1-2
CASGLVLFEGYGYTF
TGTGCTAGTGGTTTGGTCCTTTTCGAGGGCTATGGCTACACCTTC
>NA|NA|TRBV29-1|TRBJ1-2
CSVETDRTYGYTF
TGCAGCGTTGAAACCGACAGAACCTATGGCTACACCTTC
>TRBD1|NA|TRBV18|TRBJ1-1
CASSPPGQLRLLTEAFF
TGTGCCAGCTCACCACCGGGACAGCTTAGGCTTCTCACTGAAGCTTTCTTT